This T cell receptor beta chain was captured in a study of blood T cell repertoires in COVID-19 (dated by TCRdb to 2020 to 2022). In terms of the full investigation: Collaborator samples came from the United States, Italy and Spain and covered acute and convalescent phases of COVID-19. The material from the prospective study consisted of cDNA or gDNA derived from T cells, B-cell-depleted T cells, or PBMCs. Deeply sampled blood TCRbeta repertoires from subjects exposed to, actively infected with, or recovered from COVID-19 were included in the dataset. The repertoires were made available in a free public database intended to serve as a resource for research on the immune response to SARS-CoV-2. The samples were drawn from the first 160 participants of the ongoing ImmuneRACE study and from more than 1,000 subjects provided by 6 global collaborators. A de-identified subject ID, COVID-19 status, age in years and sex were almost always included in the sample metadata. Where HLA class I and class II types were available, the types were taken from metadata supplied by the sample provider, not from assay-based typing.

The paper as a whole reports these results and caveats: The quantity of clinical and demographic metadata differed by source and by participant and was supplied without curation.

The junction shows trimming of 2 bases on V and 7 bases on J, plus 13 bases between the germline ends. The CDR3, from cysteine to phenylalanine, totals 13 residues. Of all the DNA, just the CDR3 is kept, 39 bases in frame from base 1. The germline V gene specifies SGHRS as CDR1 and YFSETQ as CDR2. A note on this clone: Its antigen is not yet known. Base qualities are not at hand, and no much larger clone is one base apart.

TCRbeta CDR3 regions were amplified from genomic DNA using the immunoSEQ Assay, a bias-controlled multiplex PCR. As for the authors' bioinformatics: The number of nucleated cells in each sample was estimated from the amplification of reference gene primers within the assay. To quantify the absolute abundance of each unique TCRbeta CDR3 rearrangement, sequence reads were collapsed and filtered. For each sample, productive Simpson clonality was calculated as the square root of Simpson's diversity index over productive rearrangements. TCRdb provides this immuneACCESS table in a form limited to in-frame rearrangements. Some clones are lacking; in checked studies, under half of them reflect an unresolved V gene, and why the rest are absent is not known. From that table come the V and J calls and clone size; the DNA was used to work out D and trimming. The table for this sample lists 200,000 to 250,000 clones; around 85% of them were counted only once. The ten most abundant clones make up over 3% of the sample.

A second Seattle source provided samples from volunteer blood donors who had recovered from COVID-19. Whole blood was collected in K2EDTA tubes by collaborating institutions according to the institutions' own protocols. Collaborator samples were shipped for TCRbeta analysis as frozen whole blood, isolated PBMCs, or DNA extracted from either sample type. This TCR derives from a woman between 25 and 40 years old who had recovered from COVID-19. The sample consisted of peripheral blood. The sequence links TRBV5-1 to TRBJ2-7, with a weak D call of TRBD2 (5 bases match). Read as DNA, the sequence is TGCGCCAGCAGCTTCATCCCCACTAGGGAGCAGTACTTC. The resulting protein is CASSFIPTREQYF.